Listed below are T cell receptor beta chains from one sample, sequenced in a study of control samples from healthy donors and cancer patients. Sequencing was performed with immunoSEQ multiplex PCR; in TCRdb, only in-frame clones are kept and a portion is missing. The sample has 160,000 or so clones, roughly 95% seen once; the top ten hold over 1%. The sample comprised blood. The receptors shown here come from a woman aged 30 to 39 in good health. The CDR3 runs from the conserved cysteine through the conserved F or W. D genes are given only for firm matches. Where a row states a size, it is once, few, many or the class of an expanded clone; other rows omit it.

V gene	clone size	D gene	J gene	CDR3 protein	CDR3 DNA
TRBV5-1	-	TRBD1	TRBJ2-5	CASSLAVDRGPETQYF	TGCGCCAGCAGCTTGGCCGTCGACAGGGGACCAGAGACCCAGTACTTC
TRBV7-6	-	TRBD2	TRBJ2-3	CASSAQGLAGSYTDTQYF	TGTGCCAGCAGCGCCCAGGGACTAGCGGGTTCTTACACAGATACGCAGTATTTT
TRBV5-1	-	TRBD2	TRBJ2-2	CASSLTSGTNTGELFF	TGCGCCAGCAGCCTGACTAGCGGGACGAACACCGGGGAGCTGTTTTTT
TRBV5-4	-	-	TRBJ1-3	CASSKPGRNSGNTIYF	TGTGCCAGCAGCAAACCAGGACGGAACTCTGGAAACACCATATATTTT
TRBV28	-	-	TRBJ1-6	CASSLLQANSPLHF	TGTGCCAGCAGTTTACTACAGGCTAATTCACCCCTCCACTTT
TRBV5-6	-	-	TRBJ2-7	CASSLVARPGNEQYF	TGTGCCAGCAGCTTGGTGGCCAGACCCGGGAACGAGCAGTACTTC
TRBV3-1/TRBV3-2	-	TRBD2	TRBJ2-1	CASGKRAGEVQFF	TGTGCCAGCGGCAAAAGAGCGGGGGAGGTGCAGTTCTTC
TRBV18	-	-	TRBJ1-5	CASSPWGWNNQPQHF	TGTGCCAGCTCACCCTGGGGGTGGAACAATCAGCCCCAGCATTTT
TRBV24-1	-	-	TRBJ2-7	CATSDFPVYEQYF	TGTGCCACCAGTGATTTTCCGGTTTACGAGCAGTACTTC
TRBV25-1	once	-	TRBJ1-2	CASSGPYYGYTF	TGTGCCAGCAGTGGGCCGTACTATGGCTACACCTTC
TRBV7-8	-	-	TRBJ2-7	CASSPLSYEQYF	TGTGCCAGCAGCCCCCTCTCCTACGAGCAGTACTTC